The 15 T cell receptor beta chains below all came from one sample that was sequenced in a study of blood T cell repertoires in COVID-19. Generated by immunoSEQ multiplex PCR, the TCRdb table keeps only in-frame clones and is missing some. The profile covers some 260,000 clones, with about 90% appearing a single time and under 6.5% taken by the ten largest. The sample was PBMCs or T cells enriched from blood (not recorded which). The receptors come from a woman in her twenties or thirties with acute COVID-19.

This sequence joins TRBV11-1 and TRBJ2-7, with unresolved D. V lost 3 bases, J lost 4 bases, and 13 bases lay in between. CDR1 is SGHAT, CDR2 FQDESV, per germline (reference sequence). The CDR3 length is 14 residues. Here the CDR3 DNA reads TGTGCCAGCAGCTTCCAGGCTTTGGCGTACGAGCAGTACTTC. This gives the protein CASSFQALAYEQYF.

The CDR3 DNA reads as TGTGCCAGCAGGCCAGGCGGGGGATCACCCCTCCACTTT. It translates to CASRPGGGSPLHF. The chain uses TRBV6-5 and TRBJ1-6, with D perhaps matching TRBD1 (5 bases). Germline lookup yields CDR1 MNHEY and CDR2 SVGAGI. The CDR3 totals 13 residues. V was pared by 6 bases and J by 10 bases, with 13 bases between.

The chain uses TRBV3-1 (or the pseudogene TRBV3-2) and TRBJ1-5; 7 positions agree with TRBD1. Losses at the gene ends were 1 base for V and 7 bases for J; bases not matched to a gene: 4. CDR1 is LGHDT and CDR2 is YNNKEL in the germline V gene (reference sequence). The CDR3 covers 14 residues. CDR3 nucleotides: TGTGCCAGCAGCCAAGGGCCCAGGGGGCAGCCCCAGCATTTT. It is translated as CASSQGPRGQPQHF.

For this clone: The sample has other DNA sequences that encode this CDR3 too. The gene calls are TRBV6-5 and TRBJ1-5; TRBD1 matches at 9 bases. CDR1 is MNHEY and CDR2 is SVGAGI in the germline V gene. V lost 5 bases to trimming and J lost 7 bases; unmatched junction nucleotides: 6. The CDR3 consists of 14 residues. The CDR3 DNA sequence: TGTGCCAGCAGTATCGGGACAGGGAACCAGCCCCAGCATTTT. It translates to CASSIGTGNQPQHF.

The rearrangement uses TRBV24-1 and TRBJ2-1; 9 nucleotides line up with TRBD1. The CDR3 length is 15 residues. Germline CDR1 KGHDR, CDR2 SFDVKD. The junction had 6 bases not matched to a gene; V was cut back by 3 bases and J by 7 bases. CDR3 loop: CATSDEQGAGNEQFF. CDR3 nucleotides: TGTGCCACCAGTGATGAACAGGGGGCGGGTAATGAGCAGTTCTTC.

This chain connects TRBV7-9 to TRBJ1-6; 10 nucleotides match TRBD1. Germline V gene data show CDR1 as SEHNR and CDR2 as FQNEAQ (reference sequence). CDR3 length equals 16 residues. The J segment lost 9 bases and the V segment lost 2 bases, leaving 7 bases of the junction unmatched. Here the CDR3 reads CASSLLRTGGSSPLHF. The CDR3, as DNA: TGTGCCAGCAGCTTACTCCGGACAGGGGGGAGTTCACCCCTCCACTTT.

This clone was observed a handful of times. The CDR3 sequence is CASSSKQGPPLHF. CDR3 nucleotides: TGTGCCAGCAGCTCGAAACAGGGTCCACCCCTCCACTTT. V and J are TRBV7-8 and TRBJ1-6; the D gene is possibly TRBD1 (6 bases). CDR3 length: 13 residues. Between the trimmed V and J ends, which lost 4 bases and 11 bases, there was a span of 12 bases. Germline lookup yields CDR1 SGHVS and CDR2 FQNEAQ.

The genes are TRBV5-1 and TRBJ2-3, with TRBD1 identical over 9 bases. V lost 2 bases, J lost 5 bases, and 6 bases stayed unmatched. CDR3 size: 15 residues. Germline V gene sequence: CDR1 SGHRS, CDR2 YFSETQ. Here the CDR3 reads CASSLFGQGKDTQYF. DNA of the CDR3: TGCGCCAGCAGCTTATTCGGACAGGGGAAAGATACGCAGTATTTT.

The chain has TRBV24-1 and TRBJ2-3; the match to TRBD1 covers 8 bases. With V trimmed by 3 bases and J by 4 bases, 5 bases remained unmatched. The CDR3 has 15 amino acids. Germline V lookup: CDR1 KGHDR, CDR2 SFDVKD. CDR3 sequence reads: CATSDERDRSDTQYF. As DNA, the CDR3 is TGTGCCACCAGTGATGAACGGGACAGGTCAGATACGCAGTATTTT.

As DNA, the CDR3 is TGTGCCAGCAGTTACGTGGGGCGGTCCATGAACACTGAAGCTTTCTTT. The encoded protein is CASSYVGRSMNTEAFF. The chain uses TRBV6-5 and TRBJ1-1; tentative D call: TRBD1 (5 bases). In germline, CDR1 is MNHEY, CDR2 SVGAGI. The CDR3 covers 16 residues. V lost 2 bases to trimming and J lost 0 bases, with 13 bases between them.

The chain recombines TRBV28 with TRBJ2-2; 9 nucleotides line up with TRBD1. This CDR3 is built from 16 residues. Unmatched junction bases numbered 12, after V lost 5 bases and J lost 8 bases. The germline V gene has CDR1 MDHEN and CDR2 SYDVKM. The CDR3 nucleotides read TGTGCCAGCAGTGTCTCCGGGACAGGGTTCCATGGGGAGCTGTTTTTT. Translated, it gives CASSVSGTGFHGELFF.

As regards this clone: Other DNA sequences in this sample translate to the same CDR3. This chain joins TRBV5-1 and TRBJ2-1; D is possibly TRBD1 (7 bases). Trimming removed 3 bases from V and 7 bases from J, with 8 bases in between. The CDR3 is made up of 12 amino acids. Germline assignment: CDR1 SGHRS and CDR2 YFSETQ. CDR3 in amino acids: CASSSGGNEQFF. Here the CDR3 DNA reads TGCGCCAGCAGCTCAGGGGGGAATGAGCAGTTCTTC.

The CDR3 is CSVAGSGGNTIYF. In DNA, the CDR3 is TGCAGCGTTGCTGGGTCAGGTGGAAACACCATATATTTT. The chain links TRBV29-1 to TRBJ1-3; D is unresolved. V was cut by 4 bases and J by 3 bases, with 10 bases left in between. Germline loops: CDR1 SQVTM, CDR2 ANQGSEA. The CDR3 sequence is 13 residues long.

The chain uses TRBV6-5 and TRBJ1-6; TRBD1 matches at 8 bases. With 2 bases clipped from V and 8 bases from J, the junction kept 5 bases outside the gene matches. Germline V gene sequence: CDR1 MNHEY, CDR2 SVGAGI. The CDR3 has 15 residues. CDR3 loop: CASSYGNRGYSPLHF. The CDR3 DNA sequence: TGTGCCAGCAGTTACGGGAACAGGGGGTATTCACCCCTCCACTTT.

The rearrangement joins TRBV9 to TRBJ2-2, with D tentatively TRBD2 (6 bases). The CDR3 loop spans 12 amino acids. The V end was cut by 3 bases, the J end by 6 bases, with 6 bases between. CDR1 and CDR2 from the germline V gene are SGDLS and YYNGEE. The CDR3 spells CASSGGAGELFF. CDR3 nucleotides: TGTGCCAGCAGCGGGGGGGCCGGGGAGCTGTTTTTT.